The following is a TCR beta chain sequence with its context. CDR1 is MNHNY and CDR2 is SVGAGI in the germline V gene (reference sequence). The germline V and J ends were trimmed by 10 bases and 0 bases, with 13 bases remaining between them. The CDR3 is 15 amino acids. Per the original data handling: Estimation of nucleated cell counts relied on the amplification of reference gene primers. The repertoire was sequenced with immunoSEQ multiplex PCR; TCRdb's copy has only in-frame clones and lacks some. The D gene and trimming were derived from the DNA, and the V and J assignments and clone size from that table. The sample records 200,000 to 250,000 clones, approximately 78% being singletons. This entry comes from a study of blood T cell repertoires in COVID-19. Study-level background: COVID-19 samples, acute and convalescent, were from the United States, Italy and Spain. PBMCs, B-cell-depleted T cells, or T cells were the source of the cDNA or gDNA that made up the material.

The J gene is TRBJ2-6, the V gene TRBV6-6; D remains unclear. The TCR sequence derives from a woman in her 40s with acute or convalescent COVID-19. The sample was peripheral blood. CDR3 nucleotides: TGTGCCACCGTACCAGCTAGCTCTGGGGCCAACGTCCTGACTTTC. Its protein product is CATVPASSGANVLTF.